The TCR beta chain described here comes from a study of OX40 agonist ivuxolimab in advanced cancers. Sequencing was performed with immunoSEQ multiplex PCR; in TCRdb, only in-frame clones are kept and a portion is missing. The sample consists of under 80,000 clones, around 85% of them appearing once. Germline values: CDR1 SGHTA, CDR2 FQGTGA. This CDR3 spans 14 amino acids. Trimming at V came to 2 bases and at J to 5 bases, leaving 6 bases not matched to a gene. The material was CD4+ or CD8+ T cells sorted from blood, obtained in a trial of the OX40 agonist ivuxolimab. J is TRBJ2-7 and V is TRBV7-3; 7 positions agree with TRBD2. The origin of this receptor is an adult with an advanced solid tumor such as melanoma, head and neck, liver or kidney cancer. The CDR3 region has the DNA TGTGCCAGCAGCTTACGCGGGAGAAGCCACGAGCAGTACTTC. It yields the protein CASSLRGRSHEQYF.